Reported below is one T cell receptor (beta chain). These data originate in a study of cytomegalovirus exposure and HLA in healthy donors. Across the whole study: Approximately 85 million unique TCRs from HLA-typed donors were held in an early release of data.

The germline V and J ends were trimmed by 4 bases and 1 base, with 8 bases remaining between them. The CDR3 is 14 amino acids. CDR1 is MGHRA, CDR2 YSYEKL, per germline. The PCR made use of 60 Vbeta and 13 Jbeta primers. TCRdb keeps only in-frame clones here, not all; method: immunoSEQ multiplex PCR. The sample yields about 180,000 clones, 75% to 85% seen once. This TCR derives from a woman in her twenties or thirties in good health and CMV-seropositive. Sequenced sample: PBMCs. The chain carries TRBV4-1 and TRBJ1-5; D not resolved. The CDR3 region is CASSPLLSNQPQHF. The DNA of the CDR3 is TGCGCCAGCAGCCCCCTCTTAAGCAATCAGCCCCAGCATTTT.